In this sample, the clone carrying this T cell receptor beta chain turned up a few times. Antigen unknown. The data were taken from a study of cytotoxic CD8 clonotypes in ibrutinib-treated CLL. Study-level results: Public clonotypes, found uncommonly, either contracted or stayed stable on treatment. An increase in clonality occurred at ibrutinib response, followed by a return toward baseline at progression.

CDR3 size: 15 residues. Losses at the gene ends were 5 bases for V and 0 bases for J; bases not matched to a gene: 5. From germline, CDR1 is SGHVS and CDR2 FQNEAQ. Sequencing was performed with immunoSEQ multiplex PCR; in TCRdb, only in-frame clones are kept and a portion is missing. In the table there are under 150,000 clones, 80% to 90% of which are singletons. This TCR derives from a human donor with chronic lymphocytic leukemia. Sequenced material: PBMCs, taken after 24 months of ibrutinib treatment. V gene TRBV7-8 combines with J gene TRBJ2-7, with 9 bases fitting TRBD1. CDR3 nucleotides: TGTGCCAGCAGCCTTTACAGGGGGCCCTCCTACGAGCAGTACTTC. It specifies CASSLYRGPSYEQYF.